The 3 T cell receptor beta chains below come from one sample, sequenced in a study of identical twins. Each CDR3 protein gets one entry after TCRdb re-called the 5' RACE reads with MiXCR. The repertoire holds approximately 890,000 distinct CDR3 sequences, roughly 12% seen once, with around 1.5% in the top ten. These sequences were also reported in another study, on yellow fever vaccine responses in identical twins.

Material: PBMCs. The origin of the receptors is a young woman in good health.

There are a few counts of this clonotype. The chain joins TRBV12-3 or TRBV12-4 to TRBJ2-2; D might be TRBD2 (5 bases). The CDR3 runs to 14 residues. V lost 6 bases and J 7 bases, leaving 15 bases between the germline ends. The CDR3 protein is CASSPTVRGGELFF. In DNA, the CDR3 is TGTGCCAGCAGCCCCACGGTACGGGGCGGGGAGCTGTTTTTT.

In its sample, this clonotype was seen a few times. DNA of the CDR3: TGTGCCAGCAGCCAAGGTCGACAGGGCAACTGGCCCCAGCATTTT. Translation gives CASSQGRQGNWPQHF. The chain uses TRBV3-1 and TRBJ1-5; 7 positions agree with TRBD1. Per germline, CDR1 LGHDT and CDR2 YNNKEL (reference sequence). V was pared by 1 base and J by 9 bases, with 9 bases of the junction left unmatched. The CDR3 spans 15 residues.

The chain links TRBV20-1 to TRBJ1-2; D uncertain. V lost 7 bases, J lost 7 bases, and 16 bases lay in between. The CDR3 loop spans 12 amino acids. The germline CDR1 and CDR2 sequences are DFQATT and SNEGSKA (reference sequence). The CDR3 DNA follows: TGCAGTGTCAGATCCCCCGGGTTTGGCTACACCTTC. It codes for CSVRSPGFGYTF.